This TCR beta chain was found in a study of T cell responses to AZD1222 COVID-19 vaccine. The study's findings and limits: Females made up more of the donors, who were largely white British, and clonal diversity may have come out too low. Targets within unmutated variant regions were reportedly found for nearly half of spike-specific TCRs. Spike regions recognized by vaccine-associated CD4 TCRs spanned the protein, led by 160-218 and 743-854. All repertoire sampling was performed exclusively after the peak T cell response.

This clone was recorded at least ten times. Its antigen is undetermined. The germline V gene encodes CDR1 SGHVS and CDR2 FQNEAQ. The CDR3 runs to 17 residues. Trimming took 0 bases from V and 6 from J; bases not matched to a gene: 7. The assay was immunoSEQ multiplex PCR, and TCRdb's table has in-frame clones only and misses some. This table has about 73,000 clones, approximately 88% appearing once. The chain recombines TRBV7-8 with TRBJ2-5; 13 nucleotides line up with TRBD2. This sequence was found in an adult in good health. Sequenced material: peripheral blood, taken on day 0 of AZD1222 vaccination. The DNA for the CDR3 is TGTGCCAGCAGCTTAGCGCGGACTAGCGGGAGCGGTAAGACCCAGTACTTC. Amino acid sequence: CASSLARTSGSGKTQYF.